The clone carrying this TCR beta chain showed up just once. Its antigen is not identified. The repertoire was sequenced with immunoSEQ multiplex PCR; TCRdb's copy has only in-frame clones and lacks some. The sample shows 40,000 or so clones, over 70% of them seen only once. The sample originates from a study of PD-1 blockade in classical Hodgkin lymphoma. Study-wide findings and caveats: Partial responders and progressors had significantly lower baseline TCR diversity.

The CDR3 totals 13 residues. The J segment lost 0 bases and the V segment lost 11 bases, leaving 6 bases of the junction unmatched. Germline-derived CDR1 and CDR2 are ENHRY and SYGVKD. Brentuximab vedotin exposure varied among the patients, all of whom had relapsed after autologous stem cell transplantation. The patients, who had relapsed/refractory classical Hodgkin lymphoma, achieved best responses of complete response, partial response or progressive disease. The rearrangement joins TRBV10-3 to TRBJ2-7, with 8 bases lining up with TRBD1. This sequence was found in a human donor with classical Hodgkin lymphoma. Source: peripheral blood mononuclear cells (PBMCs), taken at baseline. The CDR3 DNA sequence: TGTGCCGCCGGACAGGGACCCTCCTACGAGCAGTACTTC. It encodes CAAGQGPSYEQYF.